Listed below are T cell receptor beta chains from one sample, sequenced in a study of T cells after yellow fever vaccination. TCRdb re-called the 5' RACE reads through MiXCR, storing one row per CDR3 protein. The sample includes 240,000 or so distinct CDR3 sequences, about 7.1% seen only once; the top ten take around 0.9%. The sample consisted of CD4+ T cells sorted from PBMCs, taken 15 days after the yellow fever booster vaccination. The receptors were sampled from a man aged 25 to 45 who received the YFV17D yellow fever vaccine. The CDR3 runs from the conserved cysteine through the conserved F or W. A D gene is named only where the DNA matches it firmly. Clone size is not always given. Where it is, it says once, few, many or a class for expanded clones.

CDR3 DNA: TGTGCCAGCAGCCCCCGAGGTGGGCCCACAGATACGCAGTATTTT
CDR3 protein: CASSPRGGPTDTQYF
clone size: few
J gene: TRBJ2-3
D gene: NA
V gene: TRBV6-2/TRBV6-3

CDR3 DNA: TGTGCCAGCAGCCCCGGGACAGGGGCTGGGGCCAACGTCCTGACTTTC
CDR3 protein: CASSPGTGAGANVLTF
clone size: NA
J gene: TRBJ2-6
D gene: TRBD1
V gene: TRBV5-4

CDR3 DNA: TGTGCCAGCAGTCCCCGCCCGGTGGCGCAGTATTTT
CDR3 protein: CASSPRPVAQYF
clone size: few
J gene: TRBJ2-3
D gene: NA
V gene: TRBV28

CDR3 DNA: TGCAGTGCTAGAGATGAGGTGGGATTGAGCTCCTACAATGAGCAGTTCTTC
CDR3 protein: CSARDEVGLSSYNEQFF
clone size: few
J gene: TRBJ2-1
D gene: NA
V gene: TRBV20-1

CDR3 DNA: TGTGCCAGCAGCTTAAGGGTGGCGGTTCGGGGATTTCTGGAGACCCAGTACTTC
CDR3 protein: CASSLRVAVRGFLETQYF
clone size: NA
J gene: TRBJ2-5
D gene: NA
V gene: TRBV11-1

CDR3 DNA: TGCAGCGTCAGCGGGAGGGCCGTCGATGAGCAGTTCTTC
CDR3 protein: CSVSGRAVDEQFF
clone size: NA
J gene: TRBJ2-1
D gene: TRBD2
V gene: TRBV29-1

CDR3 DNA: TGTGCCACCAGCAGAGCCAGCGAGGAGGATACGCAGTATTTT
CDR3 protein: CATSRASEEDTQYF
clone size: many
J gene: TRBJ2-3
D gene: NA
V gene: TRBV15

CDR3 DNA: TGCGCCAGCAGTAGACTTAGCGGACAGGCGAACTCTGGGGCCAACGTCCTGACTTTC
CDR3 protein: CASSRLSGQANSGANVLTF
clone size: few
J gene: TRBJ2-6
D gene: NA
V gene: TRBV5-1

CDR3 DNA: TGTGCCAGCAGTCTTCACGGGACTAGGAATCAGCCCCAGCATTTT
CDR3 protein: CASSLHGTRNQPQHF
clone size: few
J gene: TRBJ1-5
D gene: NA
V gene: TRBV28

CDR3 DNA: TGCAGTGCCCCGACTAGCGGGCGGCAAGAGCAGTTCTTC
CDR3 protein: CSAPTSGRQEQFF
clone size: many
J gene: TRBJ2-1
D gene: TRBD2
V gene: TRBV20-1

CDR3 DNA: TGCGCCAGCAGCCGGGGACAGGCATATGAAGCTTTCTTT
CDR3 protein: CASSRGQAYEAFF
clone size: many
J gene: TRBJ1-1
D gene: TRBD1
V gene: TRBV5-1

CDR3 DNA: TGTGCCAGCACCTCCCGGACAGCCTCCTACGAGCAGTACTTC
CDR3 protein: CASTSRTASYEQYF
clone size: few
J gene: TRBJ2-7
D gene: NA
V gene: TRBV7-2